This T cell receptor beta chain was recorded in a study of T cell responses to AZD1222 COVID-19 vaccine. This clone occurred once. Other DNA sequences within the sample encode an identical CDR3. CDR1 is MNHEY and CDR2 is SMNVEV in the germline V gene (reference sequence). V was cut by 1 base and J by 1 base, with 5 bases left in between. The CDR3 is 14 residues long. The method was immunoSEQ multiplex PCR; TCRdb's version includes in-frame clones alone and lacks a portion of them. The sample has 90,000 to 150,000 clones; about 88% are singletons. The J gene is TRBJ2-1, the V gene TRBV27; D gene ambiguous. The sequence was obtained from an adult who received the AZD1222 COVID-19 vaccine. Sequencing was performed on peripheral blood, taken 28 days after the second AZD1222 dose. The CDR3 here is CASSLLASYNEQFF. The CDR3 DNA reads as TGTGCCAGCAGTTTATTAGCATCCTACAATGAGCAGTTCTTC.